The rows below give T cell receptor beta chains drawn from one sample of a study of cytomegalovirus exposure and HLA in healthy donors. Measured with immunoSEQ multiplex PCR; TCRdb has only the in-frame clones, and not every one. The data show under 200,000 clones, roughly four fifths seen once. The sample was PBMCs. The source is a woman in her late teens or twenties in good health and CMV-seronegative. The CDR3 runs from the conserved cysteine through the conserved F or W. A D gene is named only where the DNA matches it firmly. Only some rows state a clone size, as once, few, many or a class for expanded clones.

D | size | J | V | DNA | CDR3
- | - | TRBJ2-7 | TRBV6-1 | TGTGCCAGCAGTGAAGGGCCGCACGGGGTCTCCGAGCAGTACTTC | CASSEGPHGVSEQYF
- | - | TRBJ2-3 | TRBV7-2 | TGTGCCAGCAGCCTTCAGGGGCGAGCATCTCGCACAGATACGCAGTATTTT | CASSLQGRASRTDTQYF
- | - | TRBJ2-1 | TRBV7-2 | TGTGCCAGCAGCTTAGATAGTGGTCGATACAATGAGCAGTTCTTC | CASSLDSGRYNEQFF
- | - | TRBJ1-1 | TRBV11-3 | TGTGCCAGCAGCTCCGGGAATACGAACACTGAAGCTTTCTTT | CASSSGNTNTEAFF
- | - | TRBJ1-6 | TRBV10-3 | TGTGCCATCAGTGAGTCTGGAGGTTCACCCCTCCACTTT | CAISESGGSPLHF
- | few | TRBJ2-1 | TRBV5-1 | TGCGCCAGCAGCTTGGACGGGAATGAGCAGTTCTTC | CASSLDGNEQFF
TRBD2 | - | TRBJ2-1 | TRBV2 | TGTGCCAGTACTGCTAGCGGTTACAATGAGCAGTTCTTC | CASTASGYNEQFF
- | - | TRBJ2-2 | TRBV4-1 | TGCGCCAGCAGCTCCTACACGGAGACCACCGGGGAGCTGTTTTTT | CASSSYTETTGELFF
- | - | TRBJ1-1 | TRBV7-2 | TGTGCCAGCAGCTTAGCTGAGTACGCGAAAGCTTTCTTT | CASSLAEYAKAFF
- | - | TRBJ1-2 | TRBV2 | TGTGCCGGCAGTGAAGCGGGGGGGAAGGGGGGATACACCTTC | CAGSEAGGKGGYTF
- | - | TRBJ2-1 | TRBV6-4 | TGTGCCAGCAGCCGGTCTAGGGGTGTCAATGAGCAGTTCTTC | CASSRSRGVNEQFF
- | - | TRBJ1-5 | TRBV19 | TGTGCCAGTAGTATTCGGACAGTAAATAGCAATCAGCCCCAGCATTTT | CASSIRTVNSNQPQHF
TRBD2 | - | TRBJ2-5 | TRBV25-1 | TGTGCCATCGGCCTAGCGGCCCAAGAGACCCAGTACTTC | CAIGLAAQETQYF
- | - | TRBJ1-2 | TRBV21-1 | TGTGCCAGCAGCGGATCGTCGGAGGTCTGGTATGGCTACACCTTC | CASSGSSEVWYGYTF
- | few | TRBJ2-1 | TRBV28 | TGTGCCAGCGGCGGGGTGACCTCCTACAATGAGCAGTTCTTC | CASGGVTSYNEQFF
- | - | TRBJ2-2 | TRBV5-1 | TGCGCCAGCAGCCGGGGAGCTTGGACCGGGGAGCTGTTTTTT | CASSRGAWTGELFF
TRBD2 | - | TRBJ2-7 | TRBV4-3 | TGCGCCAGCAGCCAAGGGTTGAAGCGGGAGCCCTACGAGCAGTACTTC | CASSQGLKREPYEQYF
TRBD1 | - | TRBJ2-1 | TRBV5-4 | TGTGCCAGCAGCCCTGGACAGGGGTCCTACAATGAGCAGTTCTTC | CASSPGQGSYNEQFF
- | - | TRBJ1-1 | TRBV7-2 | TGTGCCAGCAGCTCTCGTTTGGGGGGGAGCTGGGGTGAAGCTTTCTTT | CASSSRLGGSWGEAFF
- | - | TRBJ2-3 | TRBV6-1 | TGTGCCAGCAGTGAGTCGGTAGCTGGGAGCACAGATACGCAGTATTTT | CASSESVAGSTDTQYF
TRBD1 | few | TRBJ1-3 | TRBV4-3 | TGCGCCAGCAGCCAAGATCCCGGGACAGGGAACACCATATATTTT | CASSQDPGTGNTIYF
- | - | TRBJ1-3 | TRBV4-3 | TGCGCCAGCAGCCAAGAGGCCAGGGGAGGGAACACCATATATTTT | CASSQEARGGNTIYF
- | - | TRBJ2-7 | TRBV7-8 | TGTGCCAGCAGCAAGGTTGCGGGGGCGGGGGAGCAGTACTTC | CASSKVAGAGEQYF
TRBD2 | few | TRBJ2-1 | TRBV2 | TGTGCCAGCAGCCCTAGCGGCTCCTACAATGAGCAGTTCTTC | CASSPSGSYNEQFF
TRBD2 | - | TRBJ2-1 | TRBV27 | TGTGCCAGCAGTTTTGCTAGCGGGAGCAATGAGCAGTTCTTC | CASSFASGSNEQFF
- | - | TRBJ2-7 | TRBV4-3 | TGCGCCAGCAGCCAAGGTCCCCCGGGGGAGCAGTACTTC | CASSQGPPGEQYF
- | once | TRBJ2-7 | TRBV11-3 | TGTGCCAGCAGTCAACCTAAGGAGGTCCGACCAAAGTACTTC | CASSQPKEVRPKYF
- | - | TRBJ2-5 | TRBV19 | TGTGCCTCTCAGGGTTGGGGGCGGGAGACCCAGTACTTC | CASQGWGRETQYF
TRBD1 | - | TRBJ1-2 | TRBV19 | TGTGCCAGTAAACCCCAAGACAGGGGTGCTAACTATGGCTACACCTTC | CASKPQDRGANYGYTF
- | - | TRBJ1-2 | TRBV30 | TGTGCCTGGAGTGCAGCCGGGACTTACTATGGCTACACCTTC | CAWSAAGTYYGYTF
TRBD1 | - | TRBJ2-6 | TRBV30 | TGTGCCTGGAGTTTAGGGGGCACCGGGGCCAACGTCCTGACTTTC | CAWSLGGTGANVLTF
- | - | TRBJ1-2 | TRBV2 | TGTGCCAGCACCGCCAGGCCGAATGGCTACACCTTC | CASTARPNGYTF
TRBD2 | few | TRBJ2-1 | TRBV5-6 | TGTGCCAGCAGCTTTAGAGGAAGCGGGATAAGGGAGCAGTTCTTC | CASSFRGSGIREQFF
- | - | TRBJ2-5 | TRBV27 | TGTGCCAGCACCACGCCCCGCGGAGAGCAGTACTTC | CASTTPRGEQYF
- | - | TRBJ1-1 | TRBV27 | TGTGCCAGCAGTGCGACAGTCAACACTGAAGCTTTCTTT | CASSATVNTEAFF
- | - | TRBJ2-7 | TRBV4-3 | TGCGCCAGCAGCCAAGACCGGGATATGACCTACGAGCAGTACTTC | CASSQDRDMTYEQYF
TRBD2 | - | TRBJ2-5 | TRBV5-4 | TGTGCCAGCAGCTTGGTGGGACTAGCTGTCGAGACCCAGTACTTC | CASSLVGLAVETQYF
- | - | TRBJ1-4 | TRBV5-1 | TGCGCCAGCAGCTTGGCCCCGACGGGGGCAACTAATGAAAAACTGTTTTTT | CASSLAPTGATNEKLFF
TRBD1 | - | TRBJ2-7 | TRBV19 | TGTGCCAGTAGTATAGGAGCCGGGACAGGGTCCTACGAGCAGTACTTC | CASSIGAGTGSYEQYF
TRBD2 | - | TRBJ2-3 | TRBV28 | TGTGCCAGCAGTCCCACCCCCGACCGACTAGCGGGAGGGCTCACAGATACGCAGTATTTT | CASSPTPDRLAGGLTDTQYF
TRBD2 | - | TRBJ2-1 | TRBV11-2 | TGTGCCAGCAGCTTAGAACTAGCGGGAGGGAATGAGCAGTTCTTC | CASSLELAGGNEQFF
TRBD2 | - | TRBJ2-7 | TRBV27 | TGTGCCAGCAGACCCGGGACTAGATTATTCGGCCCCTACGAGCAGTACTTC | CASRPGTRLFGPYEQYF
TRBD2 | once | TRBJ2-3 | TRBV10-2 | TGCGCCAGTCGAGGACTAGCGGGTGAGGATACGCAGTATTTT | CASRGLAGEDTQYF
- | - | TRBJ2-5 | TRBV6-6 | TGTGCCAGCAAACGACAGTATACACTTCAAGAGACCCAGTACTTC | CASKRQYTLQETQYF
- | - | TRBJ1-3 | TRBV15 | TGTGCCACCAGCAGATACAGGGAGTTCTTTTCTAACTCTGGAAACACCATATATTTT | CATSRYREFFSNSGNTIYF
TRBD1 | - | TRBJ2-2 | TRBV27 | TGTGCCAGCAGTTTGGTCGCAGGGGGTCGCGCCGGGGAGCTGTTTTTT | CASSLVAGGRAGELFF
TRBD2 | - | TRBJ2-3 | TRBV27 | TGTGCCAGCGGACTCTTGGATCTAGCGGGATCGGATACGCAGTATTTT | CASGLLDLAGSDTQYF
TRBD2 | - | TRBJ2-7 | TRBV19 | TGTGCCAGTACCCAAGGAGCGGGAGAGGTCTACGAGCAGTACTTC | CASTQGAGEVYEQYF
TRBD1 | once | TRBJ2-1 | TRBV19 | TGTGCCAGTAGTATGCATCGGGACAGGGGTTACAATGAGCAGTTCTTC | CASSMHRDRGYNEQFF
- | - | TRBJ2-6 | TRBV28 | TGTGCCAGCAGTTTCCGGACCAGGGCTGGGGCCAACGTCCTGACTTTC | CASSFRTRAGANVLTF
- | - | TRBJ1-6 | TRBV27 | TGTGCCAGCAGTTTTTGGAGTTCACCCCTCCACTTT | CASSFWSSPLHF
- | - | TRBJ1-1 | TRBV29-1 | TGCAGCGTTGTGAAAGGGGTAGGAACTGAAGCTTTCTTT | CSVVKGVGTEAFF
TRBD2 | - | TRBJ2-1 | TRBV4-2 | TGTGCCAGCAGCCAAGACCCAACGGGAGGCCTCGATGAGCAGTTCTTC | CASSQDPTGGLDEQFF
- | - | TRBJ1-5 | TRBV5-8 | TGTGCCAGCAGCTTGGCCGGCAGGGGTAATCAGCCCCAGCATTTT | CASSLAGRGNQPQHF
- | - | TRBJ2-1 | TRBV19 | TGTGCCAGTAGTATAGAGGGGCGAGGAGAGCAGTTCTTC | CASSIEGRGEQFF
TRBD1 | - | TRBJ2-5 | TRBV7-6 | TGTGCCAGCAGCTTAAGAATCTGGACAGGGAAGCAAGAGACCCAGTACTTC | CASSLRIWTGKQETQYF
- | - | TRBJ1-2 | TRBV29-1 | TGCAGCGTTGAAGACGGTTCTAACTATGGCTACACCTTC | CSVEDGSNYGYTF